There are a few counts of the clone carrying this T cell receptor (beta chain). Isolated RNA was reverse transcribed in full, so expressed TCRB transcripts were sequenced. Repertoires were generated with immunoSEQ multiplex PCR, while TCRdb's copy carries only in-frame clones and drops some. Of around 280,000 clones in the sample, around 7.3% were seen once. This specimen belongs to a study of beta chain features in type 1 diabetes. V gave up 4 bases and J gave up 8 bases; unmatched junction bases: 8. This CDR3 comprises 13 residues. Germline V gives CDR1 SGDLS, CDR2 YYNGEE. The sample consisted of central memory CD4+ T cells from blood. V gene TRBV9 combines with J gene TRBJ1-1, with 7 positions matching TRBD1. The TCR sequence derives from a woman aged 18-29 years in good health. CDR3 loop: CASSPTYRGEAFF. Here the CDR3 DNA reads TGTGCCAGCAGCCCTACTTACAGGGGAGAAGCTTTCTTT.